This T cell receptor beta chain emerged from a study of cytomegalovirus exposure and HLA in healthy donors. Study-level findings and limits: Several V segments, TRBV6-2 and TRBV6-3 among them, could not be told apart and were dropped.

The CDR3 runs 16 residues. Deletions cut 5 bases from V and 1 base from J, with 19 bases between. Germline assignment: CDR1 SQVTM and CDR2 ANQGSEA. Of note for this clone: What it binds is not known.

PCR amplification relied on 60 Vbeta primers (plus 13 Jbeta primers). Clones were read by immunoSEQ multiplex PCR, and TCRdb kept only the in-frame ones, dropping some. This table has 95,000 to 150,000 clones, approximately 70% appearing once. This chain connects TRBV29-1 to TRBJ2-3, with D perhaps TRBD2 (6 bases). The sequence was collected from a man aged 18 to 29 in good health and CMV-seronegative. Input material: PBMCs. CDR3 sequence reads: CSVFELARRGTDTQYF. The CDR3 DNA is TGCAGCGTTTTCGAACTAGCTAGAAGGGGCACAGATACGCAGTATTTT.